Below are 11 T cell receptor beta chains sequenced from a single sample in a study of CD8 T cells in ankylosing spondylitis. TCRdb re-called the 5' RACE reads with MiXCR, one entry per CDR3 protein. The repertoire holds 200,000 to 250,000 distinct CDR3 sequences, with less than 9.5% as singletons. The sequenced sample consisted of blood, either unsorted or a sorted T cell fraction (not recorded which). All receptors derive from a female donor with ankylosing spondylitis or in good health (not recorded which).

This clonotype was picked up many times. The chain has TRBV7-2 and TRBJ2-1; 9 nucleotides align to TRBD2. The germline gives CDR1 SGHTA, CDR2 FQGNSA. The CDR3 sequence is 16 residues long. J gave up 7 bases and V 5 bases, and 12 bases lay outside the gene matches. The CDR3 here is CASSTPWREGRNEQFF. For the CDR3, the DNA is TGTGCCAGCAGCACCCCCTGGCGGGAGGGCCGAAATGAGCAGTTCTTC.

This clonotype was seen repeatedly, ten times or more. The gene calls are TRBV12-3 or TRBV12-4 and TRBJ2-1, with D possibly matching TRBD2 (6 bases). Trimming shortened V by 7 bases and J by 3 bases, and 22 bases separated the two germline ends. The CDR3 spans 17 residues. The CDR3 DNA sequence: TGTGCCAGCACCATTGAAACCGGGACTCGGATCTACAATGAGCAGTTCTTC. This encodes CASTIETGTRIYNEQFF.

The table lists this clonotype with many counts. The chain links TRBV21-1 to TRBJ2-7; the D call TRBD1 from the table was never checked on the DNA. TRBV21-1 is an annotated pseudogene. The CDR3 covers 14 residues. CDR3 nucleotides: TGTGCCAGCAGCAATCCAGGGTTAGACTACGAGCAGTACTTC. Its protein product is CASSNPGLDYEQYF.

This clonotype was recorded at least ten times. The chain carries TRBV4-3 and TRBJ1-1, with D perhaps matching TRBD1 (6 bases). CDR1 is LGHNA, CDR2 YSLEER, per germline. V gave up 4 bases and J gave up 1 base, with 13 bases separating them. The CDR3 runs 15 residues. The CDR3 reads CASSRHLDRNTEAFF. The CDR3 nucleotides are TGCGCCAGCAGCCGCCACCTGGACAGGAACACTGAAGCTTTCTTT.

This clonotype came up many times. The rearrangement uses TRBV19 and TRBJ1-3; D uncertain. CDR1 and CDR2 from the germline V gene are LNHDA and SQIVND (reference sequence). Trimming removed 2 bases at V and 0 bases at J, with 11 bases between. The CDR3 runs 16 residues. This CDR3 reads CASSISAWGSGNTIYF. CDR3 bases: TGTGCCAGTAGTATATCGGCCTGGGGCTCTGGAAACACCATATATTTT.

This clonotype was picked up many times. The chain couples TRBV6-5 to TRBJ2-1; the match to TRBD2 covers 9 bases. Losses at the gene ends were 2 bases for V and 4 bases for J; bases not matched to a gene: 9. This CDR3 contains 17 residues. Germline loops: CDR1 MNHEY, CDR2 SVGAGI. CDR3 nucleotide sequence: TGTGCCAGCAGTTACCCGGGTAGCGGGAGACCTTACAATGAGCAGTTCTTC. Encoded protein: CASSYPGSGRPYNEQFF.

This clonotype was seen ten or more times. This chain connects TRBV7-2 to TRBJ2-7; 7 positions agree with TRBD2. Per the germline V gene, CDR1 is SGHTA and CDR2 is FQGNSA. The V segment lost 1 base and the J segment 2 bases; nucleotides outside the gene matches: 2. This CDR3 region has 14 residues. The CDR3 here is CASSLVGTTYEQYF. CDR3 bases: TGTGCCAGCAGCTTAGTAGGGACTACCTACGAGCAGTACTTC.

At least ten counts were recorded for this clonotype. The CDR3 is CASQAGDNEQFF. The CDR3 DNA reads TGTGCCAGCCAAGCGGGCGACAATGAGCAGTTCTTC. V and J are TRBV12-3 or TRBV12-4 and TRBJ2-1, with D maybe TRBD2 (6 bases). The CDR3 spans 12 residues. Between the trimmed V and J ends, which lost 8 bases and 5 bases, there was a span of 10 bases.

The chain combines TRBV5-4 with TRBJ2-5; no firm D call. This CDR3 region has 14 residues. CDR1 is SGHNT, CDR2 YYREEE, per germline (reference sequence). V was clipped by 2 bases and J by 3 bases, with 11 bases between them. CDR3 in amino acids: CASSLPPLEETQYF. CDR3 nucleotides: TGTGCCAGCAGCTTACCCCCGCTAGAAGAGACCCAGTACTTC.

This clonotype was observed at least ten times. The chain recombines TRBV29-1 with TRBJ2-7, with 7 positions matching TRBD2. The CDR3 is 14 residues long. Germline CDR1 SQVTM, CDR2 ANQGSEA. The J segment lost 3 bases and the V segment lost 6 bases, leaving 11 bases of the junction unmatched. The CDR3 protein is CSVRGIAGGYEQYF. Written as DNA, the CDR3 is TGCAGCGTCCGAGGGATAGCGGGTGGCTACGAGCAGTACTTC.

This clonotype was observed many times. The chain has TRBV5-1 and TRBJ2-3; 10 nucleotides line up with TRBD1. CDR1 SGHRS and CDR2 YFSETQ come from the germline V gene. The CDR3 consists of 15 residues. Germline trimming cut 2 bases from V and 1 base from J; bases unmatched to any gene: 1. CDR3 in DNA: TGCGCCAGCAGCTTCGGGACAGGGGGCACAGATACGCAGTATTTT. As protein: CASSFGTGGTDTQYF.